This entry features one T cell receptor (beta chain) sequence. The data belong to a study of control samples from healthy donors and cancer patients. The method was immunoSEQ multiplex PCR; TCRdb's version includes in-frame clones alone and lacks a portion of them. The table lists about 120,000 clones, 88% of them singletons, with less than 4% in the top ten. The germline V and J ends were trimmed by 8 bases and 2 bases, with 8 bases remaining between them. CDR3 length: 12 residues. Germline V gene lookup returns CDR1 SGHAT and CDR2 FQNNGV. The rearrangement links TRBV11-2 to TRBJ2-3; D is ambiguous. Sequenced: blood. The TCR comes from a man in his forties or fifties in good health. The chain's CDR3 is CASATHTDTQYF. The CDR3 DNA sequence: TGTGCCAGCGCCACTCACACAGATACGCAGTATTTT.